Presented here are 23 T cell receptor beta chains from one specimen sequenced in a study of blood T cell repertoires in COVID-19. Sequencing was performed with immunoSEQ multiplex PCR; in TCRdb, only in-frame clones are kept and a portion is missing. The sample holds fewer than 300,000 clones, roughly 85% seen once. The source material was PBMCs or T cells enriched from blood (not recorded which). These receptors all come from a woman between 50 and 59 years old who had recovered from COVID-19.

The CDR3 sequence: CASTSGGNEQFF. CDR3 DNA sequence: TGTGCCAGTACCAGCGGGGGAAATGAGCAGTTCTTC. This rearrangement joins TRBV19 to TRBJ2-1; 8 bases map to TRBD2. CDR1 LNHDA and CDR2 SQIVND come from the germline V gene (reference sequence). This CDR3 spans 12 amino acids. V dropped 7 bases and J dropped 7; count of bases not matched to a gene: 3. Based on the CDR3 plus reference TRBV19 and TRBJ2-1, the full variable domain is DGGITQSPKYLFRKEGQNVTLSCEQNLNHDAMYWYRQDPGQGLRLIYYSQIVNDFQKGDIAEGYSVSREKKESFPLTVTSAQKNPTAFYLCASTSGGNEQFFGPGTRLTVL.

With regard to this clone: A junction end diverges from the germline sequence, so it may reflect a read error. The V call is TRBV5-1, the J call TRBJ2-1; D tentatively reads TRBD1 or TRBD2 (5 bases each). This CDR3 comprises 15 residues. Germline values: CDR1 SGHRS, CDR2 YFSETQ. CDR3 coding DNA: TGCGCCAGCACCTTGGGGCGACGATCGGGAATTGAGCAGTTCTTC. Translated: CASTLGRRSGIEQFF. The variable domain in full, completed from reference TRBV5-1 and TRBJ2-1, reads KAGVTQTPRYLIKTRGQQVTLSCSPISGHRSVSWYQQTPGQGLQFLFEYFSETQRNKGNFPGRFSGRQFSNSRSEMNVSTLELGDSALYLCASTLGRRSGIEQFFGPGTRLTVL.

The rearrangement links TRBV10-3 to TRBJ1-1; D is perhaps TRBD1 (5 bases). This CDR3 has 16 residues. Germline V gene data show CDR1 as ENHRY and CDR2 as SYGVKD. CDR3 loop: CAQKPGEALKDTEAFF. DNA of the CDR3: TGTGCTCAAAAACCGGGGGAAGCCCTAAAGGACACTGAAGCTTTCTTT.

The chain joins TRBV2 to TRBJ1-5; 8 bases fit TRBD1. This CDR3 is 12 amino acids long. With 8 bases clipped from V and 11 bases from J, the junction kept 8 bases outside the gene matches. Germline V gives CDR1 SNHLY, CDR2 FYNNEI. The DNA for the CDR3 is TGTGCCAGCGGCCCGACAGGGGCAACCCAGCATTTT. Protein: CASGPTGATQHF.

This chain uses TRBV15 with TRBJ2-3; 8 bases match TRBD2. Germline assignment: CDR1 LNHNV and CDR2 YYDKDF (reference sequence). The V gene end was trimmed by 2 bases and the J gene end by 8 bases; junction bases not matched to a gene: 6. This CDR3 comprises 14 residues. The DNA of the CDR3 is TGTGCCACCAGCAGACTTAGAAGCGGGAGTACGCAGTATTTT. Its translation: CATSRLRSGSTQYF.

This sequence joins TRBV27 and TRBJ2-7; 7 bases match TRBD2. This CDR3 comprises 16 residues. J lost 2 bases, V lost 0 bases, and 7 bases had no gene match. Per the germline V gene, CDR1 is MNHEY and CDR2 is SMNVEV (reference sequence). CDR3 nucleotide sequence: TGTGCCAGCAGTTTATCGAGCGCTAGCGGACCCTACGAGCAGTACTTC. Its protein product is CASSLSSASGPYEQYF.

The chain employs TRBV7-2 and TRBJ1-2; D is unclear. The CDR3 is 13 residues long. Trimming shortened V by 6 bases and J by 0 bases, and 8 bases separated the two germline ends. The germline V gene has CDR1 SGHTA and CDR2 FQGNSA. For the CDR3, the DNA is TGTGCCAGCAGTCAACAGACTAACTATGGCTACACCTTC. Translating gives CASSQQTNYGYTF.

This rearrangement joins TRBV9 to TRBJ2-1; 9 nucleotides line up with TRBD2. J was trimmed by 5 bases and V by 3 bases; bases with no gene match: 3. Per the germline V gene, CDR1 is SGDLS and CDR2 is YYNGEE. The CDR3 length is 14 residues. The CDR3 reads CASSGLAAHNEQFF. Written as DNA, the CDR3 is TGTGCCAGCAGCGGACTAGCGGCCCACAATGAGCAGTTCTTC. The full variable domain, its missing parts supplied by reference TRBV9 and TRBJ2-1, is DSGVTQTPKHLITATGQRVTLRCSPRSGDLSVYWYQQSLDQGLQFLIQYYNGEERAKGNILERFSAQQFPDLHSELNLSSLELGDSALYFCASSGLAAHNEQFFGPGTRLTVL.

This clone has just one count. CDR3 sequence (DNA): TGTGCCAGCAGTGAATACCGGACAGGGGTTGGTTCACCCCTCCACTTT. This translates into CASSEYRTGVGSPLHF. The chain uses TRBV25-1 and TRBJ1-6; TRBD1 agrees at 9 bases. The ends lost 0 bases at V and 9 bases at J; junction bases unmatched: 6. Germline loops: CDR1 MGHDK, CDR2 SYGVNS. The CDR3 loop spans 16 amino acids.

CDR3 region: CASSVLAGGDNEQFF. CDR3 DNA sequence: TGTGCCAGCAGCGTACTAGCGGGAGGGGACAATGAGCAGTTCTTC. J is TRBJ2-1 and V is TRBV6-4; 13 bases map to TRBD2. Germline CDR1 reads MRHNA; CDR2 reads SNTAGT. The CDR3 covers 15 residues. J gave up 5 bases and V 6 bases, and 4 bases lay outside the gene matches.

The V call is TRBV11-3, the J call TRBJ2-2, with D maybe TRBD1 (6 bases). The CDR3 runs to 15 residues. CDR1 and CDR2 from the germline V gene are SGHNT and YENEEA. Trimming cost V 5 bases and J 1 base, with 11 bases left between them. The CDR3 DNA is TGTGCCAGCAGCGCGACAGGCCTGAACACCGGGGAGCTGTTTTTT. Amino acids: CASSATGLNTGELFF.

This chain's CDR3 is CASSARQGASYEQYF. CDR3 coding DNA: TGTGCCAGCAGTGCAAGACAGGGGGCTTCCTACGAGCAGTACTTC. The gene calls are TRBV6-2 or TRBV6-3 and TRBJ2-7; TRBD1 matches at 10 bases. This CDR3 spans 15 amino acids. V was pared by 5 bases and J by 1 base, with 5 bases of the junction left unmatched. From germline, CDR1 is MNHEY and CDR2 SVGEGT.

The rearrangement joins TRBV30 to TRBJ2-2; TRBD2 agrees at 12 bases. CDR3 length: 17 amino acids. The V gene end was trimmed by 4 bases and the J gene end by 1 base; junction bases not matched to a gene: 7. Germline V CDR1 and CDR2: GTSNPN, SVGIG (reference sequence). CDR3 coding DNA: TGTGCCTGGACCTCCGGACTAGCGGGAATGAACACCGGGGAGCTGTTTTTT. Protein sequence: CAWTSGLAGMNTGELFF. Complete variable domain (other parts from reference TRBV30 and TRBJ2-2): SQTIHQWPATLVQPVGSPLSLECTVEGTSNPNLYWYRQAAGRGLQLLFYSVGIGQISSEVPQNLSASRPQDRQFILSSKKLLLSDSGFYLCAWTSGLAGMNTGELFFGEGSRLTVL.

This CDR3 reads CASSVGLKIDEQYF. The CDR3 DNA follows: TGCGCCAGCAGCGTGGGACTTAAGATCGACGAGCAGTACTTC. The chain carries TRBV5-1 and TRBJ2-7, with D perhaps TRBD2 (6 bases). The germline gives CDR1 SGHRS, CDR2 YFSETQ. The CDR3 spans 14 residues. The germline V and J ends were trimmed by 4 bases and 5 bases, with 16 bases remaining between them.

The genes are TRBV15 and TRBJ2-7; TRBD1 matches at 11 bases. The CDR3 covers 15 residues. Germline V CDR1 and CDR2: LNHNV, YYDKDF (reference sequence). Germline trimming cut 3 bases from V and 2 bases from J; bases unmatched to any gene: 3. CDR3 coding DNA: TGTGCCACCAGCAGCGGGACAGGGGGACCCTACGAGCAGTACTTC. Translating gives CATSSGTGGPYEQYF.

The V gene is TRBV24-1, the J gene TRBJ2-3; 8 bases line up with TRBD2. Germline CDR1 and CDR2: KGHDR and SFDVKD. CDR3 size: 16 residues. J gave up 4 bases and V 3 bases, and 8 bases lay outside the gene matches. CDR3 bases: TGTGCCACCAGTGATGTAGCGGGATTCGACGCAGATACGCAGTATTTT. It encodes CATSDVAGFDADTQYF.

The DNA for the CDR3 is TGTGCCAGCAGTTTTTCGTCGACTAGCGGGGGGGCTGGGTTCTTC. Translated, it gives CASSFSSTSGGAGFF. This chain links TRBV28 with TRBJ2-1, with 14 nucleotides matching TRBD2. Trimming removed 3 bases from V and 15 bases from J; junction bases left unmatched: 10. This CDR3 region has 15 residues. Looked up from germline, CDR1 is MDHEN and CDR2 is SYDVKM.

The CDR3 region has the DNA TGTGCCAGCAGCTTAGCGGGGAGTTCTTCTGCCGAGCAGTACTTC. It is translated as CASSLAGSSSAEQYF. V and J are TRBV7-2 and TRBJ2-7; maybe TRBD2 (5 bases). V lost 0 bases and J lost 6, with 15 bases in between. The CDR3 loop spans 15 amino acids. In germline, CDR1 is SGHTA, CDR2 FQGNSA.

The chain carries TRBV27 and TRBJ2-7, with D perhaps TRBD2 (6 bases). The CDR3 runs 13 residues. Germline loops: CDR1 MNHEY, CDR2 SMNVEV (reference sequence). Trimming pared 4 bases from V and 0 bases from J, leaving 7 bases between. CDR3 DNA: TGTGCCAGCAGTTCCGGGAGCTCCTACGAGCAGTACTTC. Translating gives CASSSGSSYEQYF.

In its sample, this clone was seen a few times. The chain carries TRBV2 and TRBJ1-6; TRBD1 aligns across 9 bases. The CDR3 sequence is 15 residues long. Germline lookup yields CDR1 SNHLY and CDR2 FYNNEI. The V segment lost 8 bases and the J segment 9 bases; nucleotides outside the gene matches: 11. The CDR3 sequence is CASGVGTGRASPLHF. The CDR3 region has the DNA TGTGCCAGCGGCGTGGGGACAGGGAGGGCTTCACCCCTCCACTTT. Full variable domain (remainder filled in from reference TRBV2 and TRBJ1-6): EPEVTQTPSHQVTQMGQEVILRCVPISNHLYFYWYRQILGQKVEFLVSFYNNEISEKSEIFDDQFSVERPDGSNFTLKIRSTKLEDSAMYFCASGVGTGRASPLHFGNGTRLTVT.

A remark on this clone: Within the sample, other DNA sequences also encode this same CDR3. V and J are TRBV7-9 and TRBJ1-1, with 10 positions matching TRBD1. This CDR3 is 13 amino acids long. Germline trimming cut 1 base from V and 8 bases from J; bases unmatched to any gene: 1. Germline CDR1 and CDR2: SEHNR and FQNEAQ (reference sequence). The CDR3: CASSLGGQGEAFF. Here the CDR3 DNA reads TGTGCCAGCAGCTTAGGGGGACAGGGGGAAGCTTTCTTT.

This clone was recorded once. The rearrangement joins TRBV2 to TRBJ1-4, with 7 positions matching TRBD1. V was clipped by 6 bases and J by 8 bases; unmatched bases: 9. There are 14 residues in the CDR3. Germline CDR1 SNHLY, CDR2 FYNNEI. The CDR3 bases are TGTGCCAGCAGAACGGACAGGTCCACCGAAAAACTGTTTTTT. This encodes CASRTDRSTEKLFF.

The rearrangement joins TRBV10-1 to TRBJ2-1; the D is unclear. Looked up from germline, CDR1 is WNHNN and CDR2 is SYGVQD (reference sequence). The CDR3 has 13 amino acids. Trimming left V 4 bases short and J 5 bases short, with 9 bases between. CDR3 bases: TGCGCCAGCAGTGTAGACACCAACAATGAGCAGTTCTTC. Protein sequence: CASSVDTNNEQFF.